Below, 23 T cell receptor beta chains from the same sample are listed, as sequenced in a study of CD8+ T cells in alopecia areata. Extracted RNA was reverse transcribed, and the resulting cDNA served as sequencing template. Assay: immunoSEQ multiplex PCR; the TCRdb copy retains only in-frame clones and omits some. The specimen has about 110,000 clones, none found just once. Sample: lesional skin. Receptors originate from a C3H/HeJ mouse with alopecia areata. Mouse MHC haplotype: H2-k.

Of note for this clone: The gene names given are mouse names. The CDR3 is cut off 4 residues early in the read; its end comes from the germline J gene. The chain recombines TRBV1 with TRBJ2-2; D is uncertain. Between the trimmed V and J ends, which lost 0 bases and 0 bases, there was a span of 8 bases. The CDR3 has 16 residues. CDR1 and CDR2 (germline): NSQYPW, LRSPGD (reference sequence). The part of the CDR3 DNA that was read is TGCACCTGCAGTGCAGATAACAGATCAAACACCGGG. This sequence encodes CTCSADNRSNTG. The entire CDR3 sequence reads CTCSADNRSNTGQLYF.

This clone was counted only a few times. The gene symbols are mouse symbols. CDR3 sequence reads: CASSDPGQGGTEVFF. CDR3 DNA (partial): TGTGCCAGCAGTGATCCGGGACAGGGAGGAACA. The chain recombines TRBV13-3 with TRBJ1-1, with 9 bases lining up with TRBD1. Read coverage stops 4 residues before the CDR3 terminus; the germline J gene supplies the remainder. The CDR3 has 15 amino acids. Germline lookup yields CDR1 NNHDY and CDR2 SYVADS.

This clone was observed a few times. Gene labels here are mouse ones. The read stops 4 residues short of the end of the CDR3; the missing end is completed from the germline J gene. V and J are TRBV1 and TRBJ2-3; 7 bases align to TRBD1. Unmatched junction bases numbered 5, after V lost 5 bases and J lost 3 bases. CDR1 is NSQYPW and CDR2 is LRSPGD in the germline V gene (reference sequence). The CDR3 runs to 14 residues. The CDR3 spells CTCSSNRGAETLYF. The CDR3 bases that were read are TGCACCTGCAGTTCTAACAGGGGAGCAGAA.

With respect to this clone: The gene names here belong to mouse. The CDR3 is cut off 4 residues early in the read; its end comes from the germline J gene. This rearrangement joins TRBV17 to TRBJ1-2, with 7 bases fitting TRBD1. The CDR3 has 17 residues. The germline V gene has CDR1 MNHDT and CDR2 YYDKIL. With V trimmed by 0 bases and J by 0 bases, 7 bases remained unmatched. Here the CDR3 reads CASSRDSAGGANSDYTF. CDR3 bases read: TGTGCTAGCAGTAGAGATTCGGCAGGGGGTGCAAACTCC.

This clone was detected only a few times. Gene names are the mouse ones. The observed sequence ends 4 residues before the CDR3 terminus, with the missing tail filled in from the germline J gene. The rearrangement uses TRBV1 and TRBJ2-4, with 9 bases that match TRBD1. CDR3 size: 15 residues. From germline, CDR1 is NSQYPW and CDR2 LRSPGD (reference sequence). CDR3 bases read: TGCACCTGCAGTGCAGCCCGGGACAGGGAAAAC. As protein: CTCSAARDREN. The full CDR3 reads CTCSAARDRENTLYF. Variable domain in full (rest from reference TRBV1 and TRBJ2-4): VTLLEQNPRWRLVPRGQAVNLRCILKNSQYPWMSWYQQDLQKQLQWLFTLRSPGDKEVKSLPGADYLATRVTDTELRLQVANMSQGRTLYCTCSAARDRENTLYFGAGTRLSVL.

Concerning this clone: Mouse gene names apply. Read data end 4 residues before the CDR3 end; the end is taken from the germline J gene. The V call is TRBV13-3, the J call TRBJ2-5, with 9 bases aligning to TRBD2. In germline, CDR1 is NNHDY, CDR2 SYVADS. This CDR3 is 14 amino acids long. The CDR3: CASSPLGGEDTQYF. CDR3 DNA, as far as it was read: TGTGCCAGCAGTCCCCTGGGGGGGGAAGAC.

Remarks on this clone: Mouse names are used for the genes. The read stops 4 residues short of the end of the CDR3; the missing end is completed from the germline J gene. At the DNA level, this CDR3 is encoded by other sequences in the same sample as well. J is TRBJ2-3 and V is TRBV31; tentative D call: TRBD2 (5 bases). Germline CDR1 and CDR2: GKSSPN and SITVG. CDR3 length: 15 residues. Trimming removed 0 bases from V and 0 bases from J, with 10 bases in between. Partial CDR3 DNA: TGTGCCTGGAGTCTTCTGGGTACTAGTGCAGAA. Translated, it gives CAWSLLGTSAE. The full CDR3 is CAWSLLGTSAETLYF. The whole variable domain, remainder taken from reference TRBV31 and TRBJ2-3, is AQTIHQWPVAEIKAVGSPLSLGCTIKGKSSPNLYWYWQATGGTLQQLFYSITVGQVESVVQLNLSASRPKDDQFILSTEKLLLSHSGFYLCAWSLLGTSAETLYFGSGTRLTVL.

This clone was recorded a few times. The translated DNA and TCRdb's protein are not identical at residue 13; the protein here was translated from the DNA. Mouse names are used for the genes. The read finishes 3 residues shy of the CDR3 end, and the germline J gene is used to complete it. This sequence joins TRBV1 and TRBJ1-3; TRBD1 agrees at 8 bases. With 4 bases clipped from V and 4 bases from J, the junction kept 9 bases outside the gene matches. Per germline, CDR1 NSQYPW and CDR2 LRSPGD (reference sequence). The CDR3 spans 16 residues. CDR3 DNA, as far as it was read: TGCACCTGCAGTGAGTGGATCAGGGGGCAGGGAAATACG. Its protein is CTCSEWIRGQGNT. In full, the CDR3 is CTCSEWIRGQGNTLYF.

This clone was observed at least ten times. Mouse germline and gene names are used. The read gets to within 4 residues of the CDR3 end, and the germline J gene fills in the rest. The V gene is TRBV13-3, the J gene TRBJ2-5; no clear D. CDR1 NNHDY and CDR2 SYVADS come from the germline V gene. Trimming took 1 base from V and 2 from J, leaving 5 bases between them. This CDR3 has 13 residues. The sequenced CDR3 bases are TGTGCCAGCAGTGATCCATCCCAAGAC. Protein product: CASSDPSQD. The whole CDR3 protein is CASSDPSQDTQYF. Variable domain in full (rest from reference TRBV13-3 and TRBJ2-5): EAAVTQSPRSKVAVTGGKVTLSCHQTNNHDYMYWYRQDTGHGLRLIHYSYVADSTEKGDIPDGYKASRPSQENFSLILELASLSQTAVYFCASSDPSQDTQYFGPGTRLLVL.

There are a few counts of this clone. Germline and genes: mouse. The read ends 4 residues early relative to the CDR3; the germline J gene fills the gap. The V call is TRBV13-3, the J call TRBJ2-3; 9 bases map to TRBD1. Germline CDR1 reads NNHDY; CDR2 reads SYVADS. Trimming cost V 1 base and J 2 bases; bases outside gene matches: 5. The CDR3 is 16 residues long. The sequenced CDR3 bases are TGTGCCAGCAGTGATTACAGGGGGCGCGATGCAGAA. Protein sequence: CASSDYRGRDAE. In full, the CDR3 reads CASSDYRGRDAETLYF.

This clone was seen many times. Here the gene names and germline are mouse. The read terminates 4 residues ahead of where the CDR3 ends, so the germline J gene completes it. The chain couples TRBV1 to TRBJ2-4; D perhaps matches TRBD1 (6 bases). Germline assignment: CDR1 NSQYPW and CDR2 LRSPGD (reference sequence). The CDR3 has 17 residues. Trimming took off 1 base at V and 0 bases at J, with 14 bases between the two ends. The CDR3 bases that were read are TGCACCTGCAGTGCAGGAAACACAGGGAGGAGTCAAAAC. Translation: CTCSAGNTGRSQN. The CDR3 in full is CTCSAGNTGRSQNTLYF.

The table lists this clone with a few counts. Germline and genes here are mouse. The read halts 4 residues ahead of the CDR3 end, with the missing end drawn from the germline J gene. J is TRBJ2-4 and V is TRBV1, with 7 bases identical to TRBD2. The CDR3 is 15 amino acids. Trimming cost V 3 bases and J 2 bases; bases outside gene matches: 5. Looked up from germline, CDR1 is NSQYPW and CDR2 is LRSPGD (reference sequence). Incomplete CDR3 DNA: TGCACCTGCAGTGCCCCCGACTGGGTTCAAAAC. Its translation: CTCSAPDWVQN. The complete CDR3 protein is CTCSAPDWVQNTLYF. Drawing the rest from reference TRBV1 and TRBJ2-4, the complete variable domain is VTLLEQNPRWRLVPRGQAVNLRCILKNSQYPWMSWYQQDLQKQLQWLFTLRSPGDKEVKSLPGADYLATRVTDTELRLQVANMSQGRTLYCTCSAPDWVQNTLYFGAGTRLSVL.

This clone was recorded many times. All gene names here are mouse names. The CDR3 extends 4 residues past the end of the read, so its final part is completed from the germline J gene. V usage is TRBV13-3 and J usage is TRBJ2-7, with a tentative D call TRBD1 (5 bases). Trimming left V 7 bases short and J 0 bases short, with 20 bases between. The length of the CDR3 is 16 residues. The germline V gene has CDR1 NNHDY and CDR2 SYVADS. CDR3 bases read: TGTGCCAGCCAAACTCCACAGGAGGTGAGCTCCTAT. This encodes CASQTPQEVSSY. The CDR3 reads in full as CASQTPQEVSSYEQYF.

A remark on this clone: The germline and genes are mouse ones. The CDR3 end falls 4 residues outside the read, so it is completed with the germline J gene. The rearrangement uses TRBV29 and TRBJ2-1; D may be TRBD1 (6 bases). Germline lookup yields CDR1 MSHET and CDR2 SYDVDS. This CDR3 is 14 amino acids long. Trimming removed 4 bases from V and 0 bases from J, with 7 bases in between. This CDR3 reads CASSSGHNYAEQFF. Partial CDR3 DNA: TGTGCTAGCAGTTCGGGACATAACTATGCT.

Concerning this clone: The protein listed by TCRdb differs at residue 7 from the translated DNA, so the DNA translation is shown. The germline and genes are mouse ones. The sequenced fragment ends 3 residues before the CDR3 boundary, so the rest is inferred from the germline J gene. The chain has TRBV13-3 and TRBJ1-6; the D is unclear. TRBJ1-6 is assigned to the ORF class and has an uncertain function. V lost 8 bases and J 7 bases, leaving 4 bases between the germline ends. Germline V gives CDR1 NNHDY, CDR2 SYVADS. The CDR3 is 10 residues long. Incomplete CDR3 DNA: TGTGCCAGACAAAATTCGCCC. Its translation is CARQNSP. The entire CDR3 protein reads CARQNSPLYF.

This clone came up a few times. The gene symbols are mouse symbols. The read terminates 4 residues ahead of where the CDR3 ends, so the germline J gene completes it. The V gene is TRBV19, the J gene TRBJ2-5; 9 bases agree with TRBD2. In germline, CDR1 is FNHDT, CDR2 SITEND (reference sequence). CDR3 size: 14 residues. The CDR3 DNA, read in part, is TGTGCCAGCAGTTCGGACTGGGGAGTGGAC. Translated: CASSSDWGVD. From start to end, the CDR3 is CASSSDWGVDTQYF.

This clone was found a few times. The genes are named according to mouse. Sequencing ends 4 residues short of the CDR3 end; the germline J gene provides the rest. V and J are TRBV14 and TRBJ2-3, with D perhaps TRBD1 (6 bases). The CDR3 runs to 15 residues. Deletions cut 1 base from V and 0 bases from J, with 9 bases between. Germline V CDR1 and CDR2: SGHDT, FRDEAV. The CDR3 bases that were read are TGTGCCAGCAGTTTCGGACAGAATAGTGCAGAA. Its translation is CASSFGQNSAE. The complete CDR3 protein is CASSFGQNSAETLYF.

In the case of this clone: Mouse germline and gene names are used. The read stops 4 residues short of the end of the CDR3; the missing end is completed from the germline J gene. The gene calls are TRBV13-3 and TRBJ2-7; the D is unclear. The CDR3 extends over 12 amino acids. V lost 4 bases, J lost 2 bases, and 7 bases lay in between. Germline CDR1 NNHDY, CDR2 SYVADS. The covered CDR3 bases are TGTGCCAGCAGTTCCAAAACCTAT. As protein: CASSSKTY. The whole CDR3 reads CASSSKTYEQYF.

For this clone: The genes and germline here are from mouse. The CDR3 end falls 4 residues outside the read, so it is completed with the germline J gene. This chain links TRBV1 with TRBJ2-7, with D maybe TRBD1 (5 bases). In germline, CDR1 is NSQYPW, CDR2 LRSPGD (reference sequence). CDR3 length equals 12 residues. Trimming shortened V by 8 bases and J by 0 bases, and 8 bases separated the two germline ends. This CDR3 is CTCGGDSYEQYF. Partial CDR3 DNA: TGCACCTGCGGAGGGGACTCCTAT.

Only a few counts were recorded for this clone. The germline and genes are mouse ones. From the germline J gene comes the end of the CDR3, since the read stops 4 residues before it. J is TRBJ1-2 and V is TRBV13-3, with TRBD1 matching over 9 bases. CDR3 length: 13 amino acids. The germline gives CDR1 NNHDY, CDR2 SYVADS. V trimming: 6 bases; J trimming: 3 bases; junction bases outside the gene matches: 3. The sequenced CDR3 bases are TGTGCCAGCACAGGGACAGGGCACTCC. It yields the protein CASTGTGHS. The CDR3, in full, reads CASTGTGHSDYTF.

This clone was seen a handful of times. The gene symbols are mouse symbols. Read data end 4 residues before the CDR3 end; the end is taken from the germline J gene. The rearrangement uses TRBV13-1 and TRBJ2-7; TRBD2 matches 11 bases. The CDR3 is 14 amino acids. Germline values: CDR1 NSHNY, CDR2 SYGAGN. CDR3 DNA, as far as it was read: TGTGCCAGCAGCCCTGGGACTGGGGGATAT. Its protein product is CASSPGTGGY. The complete CDR3 reads CASSPGTGGYEQYF.

Of note for this clone: Germline and genes here are mouse. The sequence runs out 4 residues before the end of the CDR3; the remainder is reconstructed from the germline J gene. The gene calls are TRBV17 and TRBJ2-5; D is uncertain. Trimming pared 2 bases from V and 1 base from J, leaving 7 bases between. CDR1 is MNHDT and CDR2 is YYDKIL in the germline V gene. This CDR3 has 14 amino acids. The CDR3 spells CASSRRQDQDTQYF. The covered CDR3 bases are TGTGCTAGCAGTAGACGGCAGGACCAAGAC.

This clone has more than one count but fewer than ten. Here the gene names and germline are mouse. The observed sequence ends 4 residues before the CDR3 terminus, with the missing tail filled in from the germline J gene. The chain carries TRBV13-1 and TRBJ2-7, with 10 bases matching TRBD2. This CDR3 comprises 16 residues. Germline values: CDR1 NSHNY, CDR2 SYGAGN. CDR3 bases read: TGTGCCAGCAGTCCCAGGACTGGGGGAGGACGGGAT. The encoded protein is CASSPRTGGGRD. The CDR3, in full, reads CASSPRTGGGRDEQYF.